This T cell receptor (beta chain) was captured in a study of T cell repertoires in cytomegalovirus infection. In the study overall: CMV infection together with matching HLA type was indicated by public TCR beta signatures.

Study-wide results and limits: CMV-specific TCR beta clonotypes restricted by HLA-C were the ones dominating the ex vivo response. Cumulative frequency (of public TCR beta family members) identified carriers of CMV plus the relevant HLA.

In this sample, this clonotype turned up a few times. Its antigen is still unknown. Using its own MiXCR run on the reads, TCRdb lists one record per CDR3 protein. The sample lists 200,000 to 250,000 distinct CDR3 sequences; 38% were seen once. The germline gives CDR1 SGHVS, CDR2 FQNEAQ. The CDR3 extends over 16 amino acids. V shed 2 bases and J shed 4 bases, with 16 bases lying between them. Sequencing was performed on CD8+ T cells from cultured PBMCs, taken from culture after CMV antigen stimulation. The chain employs TRBV7-8 and TRBJ2-3, with D tentatively TRBD2 (6 bases). The TCR was taken from a human donor in good health (CMV status not recorded). Some clones in this sample may be carry-over from other donors' samples. This CDR3 reads CASSLRSAGQADTQYF. CDR3 nucleotides: TGTGCCAGCAGCTTAAGGTCGGCGGGGCAGGCAGATACGCAGTATTTT.